This entry describes one T cell receptor beta chain. The conserved phenylalanine or tryptophan is not found at the CDR3 terminus, so this likely reflects a read error. The sample belongs to a study of tumor-infiltrating lymphocytes in primary liver carcinoma. Total RNA amounting to roughly 450 ng was the source from which TCR beta cDNA was made with a constant-region primer. Three nested multiplex PCR rounds, a slightly modified ARM-PCR method, built the TCR beta libraries. A C-beta reverse primer and TRBV1-TRBV30 forward primers served in each of the first two PCR rounds, at approximately 10 cycles apiece. MiXCR, run by TCRdb on the multiplex PCR reads, gives a single entry per CDR3 protein. Among 90,000 to 150,000 distinct CDR3 sequences, 65% to 75% were seen once, and the ten largest hold 7.5% to 10%. The CDR3 length is 15 residues. The germline gives CDR1 SGHKS, CDR2 YYEKEE (reference sequence).

Unsorted bulk tissue of roughly 20-31 mg yielded co-extracted RNA and DNA. The chain is built from TRBV5-5 and TRBJ1-2; perhaps TRBD1 as D (5 bases). The TCR comes from a woman in her sixties or seventies with primary liver carcinoma and hepatitis B virus infection. Material: tumor-adjacent normal liver tissue. The CDR3 sequence is CASSLLDTANYDYTI. DNA for the CDR3: TGTGCCAGCAGCCTACTGGACACAGCTAACTATGACTACACCATC.